The 16 T cell receptor beta chains below come from one sample, sequenced in a study of blood T cell repertoires in COVID-19. Method: immunoSEQ multiplex PCR; TCRdb's copy keeps in-frame clones and lacks some. This sample carries some 150,000 clones, about four fifths of them seen once, and the ten largest clones take about 1.4%. The sample taken for sequencing was peripheral blood. These TCRs come from a human donor in a cohort sampled during active COVID-19.

The chain couples TRBV7-9 to TRBJ2-3; a weak D match, TRBD2 (5 bases). The CDR3 covers 14 residues. V gave up 7 bases and J gave up 3 bases, with 14 bases separating them. Germline values: CDR1 SEHNR, CDR2 FQNEAQ (reference sequence). The CDR3 loop is CASTWGDTTDTQYF. The CDR3 coding sequence is TGTGCCAGCACATGGGGAGATACAACAGATACGCAGTATTTT.

V and J are TRBV7-9 and TRBJ2-1; 12 positions agree with TRBD2. Looked up from germline, CDR1 is SEHNR and CDR2 is FQNEAQ (reference sequence). This CDR3 spans 17 amino acids. The ends lost 3 bases at V and 7 bases at J; junction bases unmatched: 10. DNA for the CDR3: TGTGCCAGCAGCTTCCCATCGACTAGCGGGAGTCGGAATGAGCAGTTCTTC. Protein sequence: CASSFPSTSGSRNEQFF.

The V gene is TRBV6-2 or TRBV6-3, the J gene TRBJ1-2; 9 bases align to TRBD1. The J segment lost 8 bases and the V segment lost 4 bases, leaving 11 bases of the junction unmatched. The CDR3 spans 15 residues. CDR1 is MNHEY, CDR2 SVGEGT, per germline. The CDR3 nucleotides are TGTGCCAGCAGTTCGCCGGGACAGGGAATAGGGGGCTACACCTTC. Translated: CASSSPGQGIGGYTF.

The genes are TRBV3-1 (or the pseudogene TRBV3-2) and TRBJ1-2; D remains unclear. CDR1 LGHDT and CDR2 YNNKEL come from the germline V gene (reference sequence). The germline V and J ends were trimmed by 4 bases and 7 bases, with 10 bases remaining between them. There are 12 residues in the CDR3. CDR3 nucleotide sequence: TGTGCCAGCAGCCGCACACTAGGTGGCTACACCTTC. It yields the protein CASSRTLGGYTF.

The chain employs TRBV5-1 and TRBJ1-3; D not resolved. Trimming took 0 bases from V and 0 from J, leaving 10 bases between them. Germline V gene data show CDR1 as SGHRS and CDR2 as YFSETQ. The CDR3 length is 16 residues. Here the CDR3 DNA reads TGCGCCAGCAGCTTGGCCCAGCGTCTCTCTGGAAACACCATATATTTT. Protein sequence: CASSLAQRLSGNTIYF. Looking up the rest from reference TRBV5-1 and TRBJ1-3 gives the full variable domain: KAGVTQTPRYLIKTRGQQVTLSCSPISGHRSVSWYQQTPGQGLQFLFEYFSETQRNKGNFPGRFSGRQFSNSRSEMNVSTLELGDSALYLCASSLAQRLSGNTIYFGEGSWLTVV.

The J gene is TRBJ1-1, the V gene TRBV7-6; D is unclear. Germline CDR1 is SGHVS and CDR2 is FNYEAQ. V lost 5 bases and J lost 1, with 14 bases in between. This CDR3 contains 15 residues. The CDR3 protein is CASSPGWASNTEAFF. CDR3 DNA sequence: TGTGCCAGCAGCCCTGGGTGGGCCTCGAACACTGAAGCTTTCTTT.

The CDR3 region is CASSQVRGRPGGRTGELFF. CDR3 bases: TGCGCCAGCAGCCAAGTTAGGGGCCGTCCGGGGGGTCGAACCGGGGAGCTGTTTTTT. J is TRBJ2-2 and V is TRBV4-1; 7 nucleotides align to TRBD2. Per the germline V gene, CDR1 is MGHRA and CDR2 is YSYEKL. V lost 1 base to trimming and J lost 5 bases; unmatched junction nucleotides: 16. This CDR3 is built from 19 residues.

The genes are TRBV9 and TRBJ2-7; no clear D gene. Germline V gives CDR1 SGDLS, CDR2 YYNGEE. V gave up 3 bases and J gave up 6 bases, with 7 bases separating them. The CDR3 sequence is 11 residues long. CDR3 coding DNA: TGTGCCAGCAGCGGTGTCTCCGAGCAGTACTTC. Its protein product is CASSGVSEQYF.

The chain combines TRBV7-2 with TRBJ2-1; D gene unclear. V lost 1 base and J lost 9, with 10 bases in between. Germline assignment: CDR1 SGHTA and CDR2 FQGNSA. The CDR3 has 13 amino acids. The CDR3 sequence: CASSLGRTGEQFF. The CDR3 DNA sequence: TGTGCCAGCAGCTTAGGACGAACGGGTGAGCAGTTCTTC.

The chain joins TRBV7-9 to TRBJ2-1; D might be TRBD2 (5 bases). Germline values: CDR1 SEHNR, CDR2 FQNEAQ (reference sequence). Trimming removed 3 bases at V and 5 bases at J, with 11 bases between. This CDR3 is 14 amino acids long. The CDR3 coding sequence is TGTGCCAGCAGCTTGCCTCGGCGGGACAATGAGCAGTTCTTC. Amino acids: CASSLPRRDNEQFF.

V is TRBV27 and J is TRBJ2-7; D is perhaps TRBD2 (5 bases). V was cut by 3 bases and J by 0 bases, with 12 bases left in between. CDR1 MNHEY and CDR2 SMNVEV come from the germline V gene (reference sequence). The CDR3 is 15 amino acids. CDR3 nucleotides: TGTGCCAGCAGTTTGGCCGGGGATCTCTCCTACGAGCAGTACTTC. Protein: CASSLAGDLSYEQYF.

The chain carries TRBV4-1 and TRBJ1-5, with a weak D call TRBD1 (6 bases). Germline assignment: CDR1 MGHRA and CDR2 YSYEKL. Trimming shortened V by 0 bases and J by 6 bases, and 18 bases separated the two germline ends. The length of the CDR3 is 17 residues. CDR3 DNA: TGCGCCAGCAGCCAAGATTCAGGGGTATTTGTTGGTCAGCCCCAGCATTTT. Translated: CASSQDSGVFVGQPQHF.

The table lists this clone with a count of one. The chain couples TRBV3-1 (or the pseudogene TRBV3-2) to TRBJ2-2, with TRBD1 matching over 11 bases. This CDR3 has 16 residues. CDR1 LGHDT and CDR2 YNNKEL come from the germline V gene (reference sequence). V gave up 2 bases and J gave up 6 bases; unmatched junction bases: 5. The CDR3 bases are TGTGCCAGCAGCCAACCACGGGGACAGGGGGCCGGGGAGCTGTTTTTT. Translation: CASSQPRGQGAGELFF.

The J gene is TRBJ2-2, the V gene TRBV7-8, with 9 bases fitting TRBD2. V was pared by 5 bases and J by 6 bases, with 10 bases of the junction left unmatched. This CDR3 comprises 16 residues. In germline, CDR1 is SGHVS, CDR2 FQNEAQ. The CDR3 DNA is TGTGCCAGCAGCACAGGGGCGGGAGGGCCCTCCGGGGAGCTGTTTTTT. Amino acid sequence: CASSTGAGGPSGELFF.

The chain employs TRBV7-2 and TRBJ1-1; no reliable D call. CDR1 and CDR2 from the germline V gene are SGHTA and FQGNSA. The CDR3 totals 13 residues. The V gene lost 1 base and the J gene lost 3 bases, with 6 bases spanning the gap. Here the CDR3 reads CASSLDKYTEAFF. The DNA for the CDR3 is TGTGCCAGCAGCTTAGACAAGTACACTGAAGCTTTCTTT.

The genes are TRBV13 and TRBJ1-6, with D possibly TRBD1 on 5 matching bases. V gave up 5 bases and J gave up 3 bases, with 14 bases separating them. The CDR3 runs to 16 residues. The V gene's germline CDR1 is PRHDT and CDR2 FYEKMQ (reference sequence). CDR3 sequence (DNA): TGTGCCAGCAGCGACAAAAAAGGACACTATAATTCACCCCTCCACTTT. This translates into CASSDKKGHYNSPLHF.